The rows below give T cell receptor beta chains drawn from one sample of a study of T cell repertoires in cytomegalovirus infection. Their antigens remain unidentified. TCRdb redid the calling of the reads with MiXCR, one entry per CDR3 protein. The sample lists 570,000 or so distinct CDR3 sequences, 40% seen once, with more than 40% in the top ten. This specimen was cultured PBMCs, taken from culture after CMV antigen stimulation. The receptors here all came from a human donor in good health (CMV status not recorded). Some clones in this sample may be carry-over from other donors' samples. Each CDR3 is given without its conserved first and last residue. The order of the fields is V gene, J gene, CDR3 protein.

TRBV7-2	TRBJ2-5	ASSLRGFLETQY
TRBV10-3	TRBJ1-2	AISSGQGGGYT
TRBV28	TRBJ2-7	ASSLSGVAYEQY
TRBV7-4	TRBJ1-1	ASSLIFLDEAF
TRBV19	TRBJ1-1	ASGRGTEAF
TRBV11-2	TRBJ2-3	ASSLGYSQKRLDTQY
TRBV6-5	TRBJ2-2	ASSYWGGELF
TRBV27	TRBJ1-5	ASTMVGGGQPQH
TRBV6-5	TRBJ2-1	ASSYGTSGENEQF
TRBV18	TRBJ2-5	ASSPPSQETQY
TRBV7-2	TRBJ2-7	ASSSSGPSRHEQY
TRBV7-3	TRBJ2-7	ASSLNDGGIPF
TRBV27	TRBJ2-2	ASKLGRVTGELF
TRBV11-1	TRBJ2-1	ASSQSPRTSVEKQF
TRBV7-2	TRBJ2-3	ASSGAGTASTDTQY
TRBV20-1	TRBJ1-6	SAGQGGITPLH
TRBV5-4	TRBJ1-6	ASSSMTGDNSPLH
TRBV30	TRBJ2-1	AWSKNEQF
TRBV4-1	TRBJ1-5	ASSRVGNSNQPQH
TRBV20-1	TRBJ2-1	SAREGSGGARSYNEQF
TRBV7-2	TRBJ2-1	ASSPGSGGDLQF
TRBV5-4	TRBJ2-7	ASSYGQGRHEQY
TRBV7-8	TRBJ2-7	ASSLIGGTSYEQY
TRBV7-2	TRBJ2-1	ARSLTGASRYNEQF
TRBV20-1	TRBJ2-1	SASWAAGPNNEQF
TRBV28	TRBJ1-1	ASSPPLYRDSTEAF
TRBV7-8	TRBJ2-2	ASTTEVRPGELF
TRBV7-6	TRBJ2-1	ASSSGGAMYEQF
TRBV29-1	TRBJ1-5	SVLTGEFQPQH
TRBV5-1	TRBJ2-2	ASSWAPLGPANTGELF
TRBV2	TRBJ1-5	ASKSRVYQPQH
TRBV9	TRBJ2-3	ASSVSGASTDTQY
TRBV4-3	TRBJ2-2	ASSQGWGNTGELF
TRBV27	TRBJ2-4	ASSNGLVLGIQY
TRBV28	TRBJ2-1	ASSFPQLSGFGEQF
TRBV7-2	TRBJ2-3	ASSLGSSGRYTQY
TRBV12-3/TRBV12-4	TRBJ2-1	ASSSGTLAYNEQF